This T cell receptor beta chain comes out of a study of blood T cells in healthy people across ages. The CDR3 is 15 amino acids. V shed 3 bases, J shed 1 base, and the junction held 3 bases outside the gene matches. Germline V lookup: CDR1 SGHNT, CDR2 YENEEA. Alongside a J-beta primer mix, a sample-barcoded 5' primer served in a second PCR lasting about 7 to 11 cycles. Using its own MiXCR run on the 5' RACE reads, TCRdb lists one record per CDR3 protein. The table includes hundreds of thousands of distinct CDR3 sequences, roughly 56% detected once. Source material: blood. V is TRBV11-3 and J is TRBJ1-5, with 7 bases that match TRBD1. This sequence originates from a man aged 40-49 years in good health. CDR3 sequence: CASSFTGDSNQPQHF. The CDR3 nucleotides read TGTGCCAGCAGCTTTACAGGGGACAGCAATCAGCCCCAGCATTTT.